A single sample is the source of the 24 T cell receptor beta chains below, sequenced in a study of identical twins (dated by TCRdb to the mid-2010s). Libraries were prepared through 5' RACE. For sequencing, an Illumina HiSeq 2000 was employed. TCRdb handled the public reads itself, with Q25 trimming in fastp and clone calling in MiXCR, and kept productive beta chains. Each record represents a unique CDR3 protein, reported with the most common genes and DNA among its rows. This sample gives hundreds of thousands of distinct CDR3 sequences in total; 20% to 25% of them show up just once. The leading ten clones occupy about 0.5% of the sample. The data were also submitted as part of a second study, on yellow fever vaccine responses in identical twins.

Sequenced: CD4+ T cells sorted from blood. These receptors originate from a woman aged 18-30 years in good health.

In this sample, this clonotype turned up a few times. The rearrangement links TRBV6-1 to TRBJ1-5; 10 nucleotides match TRBD1. Germline CDR1 reads MNHNS; CDR2 reads SASEGT. V lost 6 bases and J lost 0; bases outside the gene matches: 11. The CDR3 contains 18 residues. CDR3 loop: CASSPTGGSLPSNQPQHF. The CDR3 region has the DNA TGTGCCAGCAGCCCGACAGGGGGCTCTCTCCCTAGCAATCAGCCCCAGCATTTT.

As to this clonotype: A read error may produce the germline difference seen at one junction end. The chain couples TRBV7-9 to TRBJ2-5; D perhaps matches TRBD2 (5 bases). In germline, CDR1 is SEHNR, CDR2 FQNEAQ (reference sequence). The CDR3 runs to 16 residues. CDR3 nucleotide sequence: TGTGCCAGCAGCCTAGCTAGTGCGACCCTCGGAGAGACCCAGTACTTC. Translating gives CASSLASATLGETQYF.

The rearrangement uses TRBV3-1 and TRBJ2-1, with D perhaps matching TRBD2 (6 bases). V dropped 1 base and J dropped 7 bases, with 8 bases sitting between them. CDR3 size: 13 residues. Germline V lookup: CDR1 LGHDT, CDR2 YNNKEL (reference sequence). In DNA, the CDR3 is TGTGCCAGCAGCCAAGGGACTAAAAATGAGCAGTTCTTC. Protein: CASSQGTKNEQFF.

The sample holds a few counts of this clonotype. The rearrangement uses TRBV11-2 and TRBJ2-3; 9 bases are shared with TRBD1. The V gene's germline CDR1 is SGHAT and CDR2 FQNNGV. The junction had 9 bases not matched to a gene; V was cut back by 5 bases and J by 6 bases. CDR3 length: 15 residues. CDR3 amino acids: CASSRGQGQWDTQYF. CDR3 in DNA: TGTGCCAGCAGCCGAGGACAGGGGCAATGGGATACGCAGTATTTT.

This clonotype occurred once. The rearrangement uses TRBV28 and TRBJ2-3; D gene unclear. The V end lost 6 bases, the J end lost 1 base, and 17 bases lay between the germline ends. This CDR3 spans 16 amino acids. Per germline, CDR1 MDHEN and CDR2 SYDVKM. CDR3 coding DNA: TGTGCCAGCAGAGCAAGTAGGCGTAAGGGCACAGATACGCAGTATTTT. Residues: CASRASRRKGTDTQYF.

This clonotype was detected a few times. CDR3 amino acids: CASSRQGKQPQHF. Here the CDR3 DNA reads TGTGCCAGCAGCAGACAGGGGAAACAGCCCCAGCATTTT. This rearrangement joins TRBV28 to TRBJ1-5; the match to TRBD1 covers 8 bases. V lost 6 bases to trimming and J lost 7 bases; unmatched junction nucleotides: 5. The germline V gene encodes CDR1 MDHEN and CDR2 SYDVKM. The CDR3 totals 13 residues. Together with reference TRBV28 and TRBJ1-5, the CDR3 gives the full variable domain: DVKVTQSSRYLVKRTGEKVFLECVQDMDHENMFWYRQDPGLGLRLIYFSYDVKMKEKGDIPEGYSVSREKKERFSLILESASTNQTSMYLCASSRQGKQPQHFGDGTRLSIL.

The rearrangement links TRBV4-2 to TRBJ2-5, with 11 bases lining up with TRBD1. CDR3 length: 17 amino acids. V was clipped by 0 bases and J by 5 bases; unmatched bases: 8. The germline gives CDR1 LGHNA, CDR2 YNFKEQ. The CDR3 DNA is TGTGCCAGCAGCCAAGATGATGGACAGGGGGCGATTGAGACCCAGTACTTC. This codes for CASSQDDGQGAIETQYF.

As regards this clonotype: The junction departs from the called germline gene at one end, perhaps through a read error. The J gene is TRBJ2-7, the V gene TRBV2; D is ambiguous. The CDR3 covers 12 residues. Germline-derived CDR1 and CDR2 are SNHLY and FYNNEI. The CDR3 DNA is TGTGCCAGCAGAGAAGTTCCTTACGAGCAGTACTTC. Translating it yields CASREVPYEQYF. Complete variable domain (other parts from reference TRBV2 and TRBJ2-7): EPEVTQTPSHQVTQMGQEVILRCVPISNHLYFYWYRQILGQKVEFLVSFYNNEISEKSEIFDDQFSVERPDGSNFTLKIRSTKLEDSAMYFCASREVPYEQYFGPGTRLTVT.

The chain joins TRBV12-3 or TRBV12-4 to TRBJ2-3; 9 bases are a match to TRBD2. The CDR3 contains 12 residues. Germline trimming cut 6 bases from V and 15 bases from J; bases unmatched to any gene: 10. CDR3 bases: TGTGCCAGCAGCCAGGGGGTAGCGGGAGTTTATTTT. Protein sequence: CASSQGVAGVYF.

This clonotype was observed a handful of times. The CDR3 DNA follows: TGTGCCAGCAGCTTATCGGACACTACCTACGAGCAGTACTTC. It codes for CASSLSDTTYEQYF. J is TRBJ2-7 and V is TRBV5-8; possible D gene TRBD1, 5 bases. The V end lost 2 bases, the J end lost 2 bases, and 11 bases lay between the germline ends. The CDR3 loop spans 14 amino acids. Per germline, CDR1 SGHTS and CDR2 YDEGEE. Full variable domain (outside the CDR3, taken from reference TRBV5-8 and TRBJ2-7): EAGVTQSPTHLIKTRGQQATLRCSPISGHTSVYWYQQALGLGLQFLLWYDEGEERNRGNFPPRFSGRQFPNYSSELNVNALELEDSALYLCASSLSDTTYEQYFGPGTRLTVT.

This clonotype was picked up a small number of times. The chain carries TRBV12-3 or TRBV12-4 and TRBJ2-1; 7 bases line up with TRBD2. The CDR3 is 15 residues long. The V gene end was trimmed by 3 bases and the J gene end by 4 bases; junction bases not matched to a gene: 6. The CDR3 reads CASSFSASGYNEQFF. In DNA, the CDR3 is TGTGCCAGCAGTTTTTCGGCTAGCGGTTACAATGAGCAGTTCTTC.

DNA for the CDR3: TGTGCCAGCAGCTTGCTGAAGTACCAAGAGACCCAGTACTTC. The encoded protein is CASSLLKYQETQYF. The chain links TRBV11-2 to TRBJ2-5; the D is unclear. Trimming removed 3 bases at V and 0 bases at J, with 8 bases between. The CDR3 is 14 residues long. The germline V gene has CDR1 SGHAT and CDR2 FQNNGV.

This chain links TRBV2 with TRBJ2-5; a possible D gene is TRBD1 (6 bases). The CDR3 has 14 residues. Germline V gene lookup returns CDR1 SNHLY and CDR2 FYNNEI. V lost 6 bases, J lost 5 bases, and 16 bases lay in between. In DNA, the CDR3 is TGTGCCAGCAGAGAACAGGGCGTTAGGGAGACCCAGTACTTC. This encodes CASREQGVRETQYF.

The V call is TRBV24-1, the J call TRBJ2-2, with D maybe TRBD1 (6 bases). The length of the CDR3 is 19 residues. Germline CDR1 KGHDR, CDR2 SFDVKD. V gave up 3 bases and J gave up 1 base, with 20 bases separating them. The CDR3: CATSDLGAGADRNTGELFF. CDR3 nucleotide sequence: TGTGCCACCAGTGATCTGGGGGCAGGGGCCGATCGGAACACCGGGGAGCTGTTTTTT.

The table lists this clonotype with a few counts. V is TRBV15 and J is TRBJ2-1; the D is unclear. Trimming removed 0 bases from V and 2 bases from J, with 8 bases in between. This CDR3 is 15 amino acids long. CDR1 is LNHNV, CDR2 YYDKDF, per germline (reference sequence). The CDR3 nucleotides read TGTGCCACCAGCAGAGAAATCTTTACCTACAATGAGCAGTTCTTC. Its translation: CATSREIFTYNEQFF.

This clonotype came up a few times. This chain joins TRBV5-1 and TRBJ2-5, with TRBD2 matching over 11 bases. The CDR3 consists of 18 residues. V shed 4 bases, J shed 5 bases, and the junction held 16 bases outside the gene matches. CDR1 is SGHRS, CDR2 YFSETQ, per germline. CDR3 protein: CASSGSGTSGGTRETQYF. The CDR3 region has the DNA TGCGCCAGCAGCGGAAGCGGTACTAGCGGGGGCACGCGCGAGACCCAGTACTTC.

In this sample, this clonotype turned up a few times. The CDR3 region has the DNA TGTGCCAGCAGCCCCCAGGAGGGCCCCTACGAGCAGTACTTC. It translates to CASSPQEGPYEQYF. The gene calls are TRBV7-8 and TRBJ2-7; tentatively, D is TRBD2 (6 bases). This CDR3 contains 14 residues. Trimming shortened V by 5 bases and J by 2 bases, and 13 bases separated the two germline ends. In germline, CDR1 is SGHVS, CDR2 FQNEAQ.

V usage is TRBV10-3 and J usage is TRBJ2-2, with D tentatively TRBD1 (5 bases). This CDR3 is 13 amino acids long. Germline values: CDR1 ENHRY, CDR2 SYGVKD. Trimming pared 6 bases from V and 3 bases from J, leaving 8 bases between. CDR3 sequence: CAIRGRDTGELFF. CDR3 DNA: TGTGCCATCAGGGGCAGGGACACCGGGGAGCTGTTTTTT.

The genes are TRBV3-1 and TRBJ2-2, with D maybe TRBD2 (5 bases). Germline values: CDR1 LGHDT, CDR2 YNNKEL (reference sequence). Trimming took 4 bases from V and 2 from J, leaving 14 bases between them. The CDR3 totals 16 residues. CDR3 coding DNA: TGTGCCAGCAGCCTCGGGCCAGGAGGAAACACCGGGGAGCTGTTTTTT. Residues: CASSLGPGGNTGELFF. The full variable domain, in which reference TRBV3-1 and TRBJ2-2 provide the parts outside the CDR3, is DTAVSQTPKYLVTQMGNDKSIKCEQNLGHDTMYWYKQDSKKFLKIMFSYNNKELIINETVPNRFSPKSPDKAHLNLHINSLELGDSAVYFCASSLGPGGNTGELFFGEGSRLTVL.

This clonotype was seen more than once but under ten times. The J gene is TRBJ2-5, the V gene TRBV15; a weak D match, TRBD2 (6 bases). Trimming stripped 8 bases from V and 4 bases from J, with 14 bases between. Germline-derived CDR1 and CDR2 are LNHNV and YYDKDF (reference sequence). The CDR3 loop spans 13 amino acids. CDR3 in DNA: TGTGCCACCCGAAGGAGGGGAGGAGAGACCCAGTACTTC. Translation gives CATRRRGGETQYF.

The chain uses TRBV20-1 and TRBJ2-3; perhaps TRBD1 as D (5 bases). The CDR3 extends over 13 amino acids. Trimming removed 7 bases at V and 6 bases at J, with 17 bases between. Germline loops: CDR1 DFQATT, CDR2 SNEGSKA (reference sequence). The CDR3 here is CSVDSRATDTQYF. CDR3 nucleotides: TGCAGTGTAGACAGCCGGGCTACGGATACGCAGTATTTT.

V and J are TRBV29-1 and TRBJ2-1, with 7 nucleotides matching TRBD2. The CDR3 consists of 14 residues. Unmatched junction bases numbered 11, after V lost 5 bases and J lost 7 bases. Germline V gene lookup returns CDR1 SQVTM and CDR2 ANQGSEA. CDR3 sequence reads: CSVLSGKIGNEQFF. The CDR3 nucleotides read TGCAGCGTTCTCAGCGGGAAGATTGGGAATGAGCAGTTCTTC.

Remarks on this clonotype: This may come from a read error, since a much larger clone is one base off. This sequence joins TRBV12-3 or TRBV12-4 and TRBJ1-5, with D perhaps TRBD1 (5 bases). CDR3 length equals 13 residues. In DNA form, the CDR3 reads TGTGCCAGCAGTTGGGGGGGGAGTCAGCACCAGCATTTT. The encoded protein is CASSWGGSQHQHF.

The chain employs TRBV7-8 and TRBJ2-1; 10 bases align to TRBD2. CDR1 and CDR2 from the germline V gene are SGHVS and FQNEAQ. The CDR3 has 15 residues. After removal of 5 bases from V and 8 bases from J, the junction contained 9 bases not matched to a gene. CDR3 residues: CASSKRLAGTDEQFF. DNA for the CDR3: TGTGCCAGCAGCAAACGACTAGCGGGTACGGATGAGCAGTTCTTC.